The 20 T cell receptor beta chains reported below all come from one sample, sequenced in a study of OX40 agonist ivuxolimab in advanced cancers. Profiled with immunoSEQ multiplex PCR; TCRdb holds only in-frame clones, not every one. The sample contains tens of thousands of clones, 80% to 90% of which appear only once. The sequencing here drew on CD4+ or CD8+ T cells sorted from blood, taken in a trial of the OX40 agonist ivuxolimab. Receptor source: an adult with an advanced solid tumor such as melanoma, head and neck, liver or kidney cancer.

The chain has TRBV2 and TRBJ1-1; a possible D gene is TRBD1 (5 bases). V lost 10 bases, J lost 5 bases, and 14 bases lay in between. This CDR3 is built from 12 residues. CDR1 and CDR2 from the germline V gene are SNHLY and FYNNEI. The CDR3: CATTPGDTEAFF. In nucleotides, the CDR3 is TGTGCCACCACCCCGGGGGATACTGAAGCTTTCTTT.

The chain uses TRBV7-2 and TRBJ2-5; TRBD2 matches 14 bases. The V gene's germline CDR1 is SGHTA and CDR2 FQGNSA. Trimming cost V 4 bases and J 5 bases; bases outside gene matches: 9. This CDR3 has 17 amino acids. The CDR3 sequence: CASSSWGLAGVGETQYF. For the CDR3, the DNA is TGTGCCAGCAGCTCTTGGGGACTAGCGGGAGTGGGTGAGACCCAGTACTTC.

The V call is TRBV20-1, the J call TRBJ2-3; TRBD2 agrees at 11 bases. Germline V lookup: CDR1 DFQATT, CDR2 SNEGSKA (reference sequence). This CDR3 is 11 amino acids long. CDR3 sequence (DNA): TGCACCGGACTAGCGGGAGATACGCAGTATTTT. Its translation: CTGLAGDTQYF.

The chain employs TRBV7-3 and TRBJ2-1; the match to TRBD1 covers 9 bases. The J segment lost 2 bases and the V segment lost 1 base, leaving 12 bases of the junction unmatched. CDR1 and CDR2 (germline): SGHTA, FQGTGA. This CDR3 has 19 amino acids. The chain's CDR3 is CASSLRHQAGTGTYNEQFF. CDR3 sequence (DNA): TGTGCCAGCAGCTTAAGGCACCAGGCCGGGACAGGGACCTACAATGAGCAGTTCTTC.

This chain joins TRBV10-1 and TRBJ1-3; D not certain. The CDR3 contains 16 residues. V lost 0 bases, J lost 0 bases, and 9 bases lay in between. The germline V gene has CDR1 WNHNN and CDR2 SYGVQD (reference sequence). For the CDR3, the DNA is TGCGCCAGCAGTGAGTCACGCGACTACTCTGGAAACACCATATATTTT. Translated: CASSESRDYSGNTIYF.

This chain uses TRBV18 with TRBJ1-1; D gene unclear. The V gene lost 0 bases and the J gene lost 0 bases, with 8 bases spanning the gap. Germline CDR1 KGHSH, CDR2 LQKENI. The CDR3 runs to 15 residues. The DNA for the CDR3 is TGTGCCAGCTCACCACCCAGCAGCATGAACACTGAAGCTTTCTTT. This translates into CASSPPSSMNTEAFF. Supplemented by reference TRBV18 and TRBJ1-1, the full variable domain reads NAGVMQNPRHLVRRRGQEARLRCSPMKGHSHVYWYRQLPEEGLKFMVYLQKENIIDESGMPKERFSAEFPKEGPSILRIQQVVRGDSAAYFCASSPPSSMNTEAFFGQGTRLTVV.

This clone was recorded only once. This sequence joins TRBV18 and TRBJ1-4; no firm D call. Per the germline V gene, CDR1 is KGHSH and CDR2 is LQKENI. Trimming stripped 3 bases from V and 8 bases from J, with 7 bases between. The CDR3 spans 12 residues. CDR3 sequence (DNA): TGTGCCAGCTCACCGGCGCAGGAAAAACTGTTTTTT. Encoded protein: CASSPAQEKLFF.

V usage is TRBV7-3 and J usage is TRBJ2-2, with TRBD2 identical over 9 bases. This CDR3 region has 17 residues. The germline V gene has CDR1 SGHTA and CDR2 FQGTGA. Unmatched junction bases numbered 8, after V lost 1 base and J lost 5 bases. The CDR3 region is CASSLKEAGGPTGELFF. CDR3 DNA sequence: TGTGCCAGCAGCTTAAAAGAGGCGGGAGGGCCGACCGGGGAGCTGTTTTTT.

This rearrangement joins TRBV6-5 to TRBJ2-7, with D perhaps TRBD1 (5 bases). From germline, CDR1 is MNHEY and CDR2 SVGAGI. This CDR3 region has 15 residues. The V gene lost 2 bases and the J gene lost 6 bases, with 17 bases spanning the gap. Written as DNA, the CDR3 is TGTGCCAGCAGTTACCTTCAGGGCCAGGGTTTCGAGCAGTACTTC. It yields the protein CASSYLQGQGFEQYF.

The chain combines TRBV5-6 with TRBJ2-5, with TRBD2 identical over 10 bases. Germline V CDR1 and CDR2: SGHDT, YYEEEE. This CDR3 region has 18 residues. With 4 bases clipped from V and 1 base from J, the junction kept 13 bases outside the gene matches. The CDR3: CASSTGTSVSYFQETQYF. As DNA, the CDR3 is TGTGCCAGCAGCACCGGGACTAGCGTGAGTTACTTCCAAGAGACCCAGTACTTC.

A remark on this clone: Distinct nucleotide sequences in the sample also encode this CDR3. The chain carries TRBV5-1 and TRBJ2-5, with a tentative D call TRBD1 (5 bases). Germline V gene sequence: CDR1 SGHRS, CDR2 YFSETQ. This CDR3 has 13 residues. V was pared by 1 base and J by 4 bases, with 8 bases between. The CDR3 loop reads CASSLQGGETQYF. The CDR3 DNA is TGCGCCAGCAGCTTGCAGGGCGGAGAGACCCAGTACTTC.

The gene calls are TRBV5-6 and TRBJ2-7; D may match TRBD1 or TRBD2 (5 bases each). V lost 0 bases to trimming and J lost 6 bases, with 13 bases between them. In germline, CDR1 is SGHDT, CDR2 YYEEEE. This CDR3 has 14 amino acids. The DNA for the CDR3 is TGTGCCAGCAGCTTGGTTTTTCGAGGGGCCGAGCAGTACGTC. This translates into CASSLVFRGAEQYV.

The chain is built from TRBV5-1 and TRBJ2-5; possibly TRBD1 or TRBD2 for D (5 bases each). This CDR3 has 15 residues. From germline, CDR1 is SGHRS and CDR2 YFSETQ. Trimming pared 6 bases from V and 1 base from J, leaving 16 bases between. The CDR3 reads CASKVDSGPQETQYF. The DNA for the CDR3 is TGCGCCAGCAAGGTAGACTCGGGACCCCAAGAGACCCAGTACTTC.

This clone is judged medium-sized. J is TRBJ2-1 and V is TRBV19; possibly TRBD1 for D (5 bases). Germline loops: CDR1 LNHDA, CDR2 SQIVND (reference sequence). The CDR3 has 11 residues. V was shortened by 7 bases and J by 12 bases, with 13 bases between the two germline ends. DNA for the CDR3: TGTGCCAGTACAGGGCTAGGTCTGCAGTTCTTC. It codes for CASTGLGLQFF.

The rearrangement joins TRBV6-6 to TRBJ1-1, with 10 bases lining up with TRBD1. The length of the CDR3 is 14 residues. Germline CDR1 and CDR2: MNHNY and SVGAGI (reference sequence). V lost 2 bases and J lost 5; bases outside the gene matches: 2. In DNA form, the CDR3 reads TGTGCCAGCAGTTACGGGACAGGGGTGACTGAAGCTTTCTTT. Protein product: CASSYGTGVTEAFF.

The chain joins TRBV12-5 to TRBJ1-3; TRBD1 might be the D (5 bases). CDR3 size: 16 residues. Germline values: CDR1 LGHNT, CDR2 FRNRAP. Between the trimmed V and J ends, which lost 7 bases and 3 bases, there was a span of 19 bases. CDR3: CASENFAAGFGNTIYF. The CDR3 DNA sequence: TGTGCTAGTGAAAACTTCGCCGCAGGGTTTGGAAACACCATATATTTT.

The chain couples TRBV27 to TRBJ2-3, with D possibly called TRBD1 or TRBD2 (5 bases each). The CDR3 runs to 15 residues. Germline V gene sequence: CDR1 MNHEY, CDR2 SMNVEV (reference sequence). Trimming removed 2 bases from V and 6 bases from J, with 15 bases in between. CDR3 DNA sequence: TGTGCCAGCAGTTTACCGGGACCACGAGGGGATACGCAGTATTTT. Protein sequence: CASSLPGPRGDTQYF.

CDR3 region: CASSLAGGPYEQYF. CDR3 DNA: TGTGCCAGCAGCTTAGCGGGAGGGCCCTACGAGCAGTACTTC. The V call is TRBV7-2, the J call TRBJ2-7; TRBD2 aligns across 7 bases. V shed 0 bases, J shed 2 bases, and the junction held 1 base outside the gene matches. Germline V lookup: CDR1 SGHTA, CDR2 FQGNSA. This CDR3 is built from 14 residues.

This sequence joins TRBV5-4 and TRBJ2-3; 9 bases are a match to TRBD2. Germline V lookup: CDR1 SGHNT, CDR2 YYREEE (reference sequence). The CDR3 totals 16 residues. After removal of 4 bases from V and 2 bases from J, the junction contained 8 bases not matched to a gene. CDR3 sequence reads: CASSRRTSVTTDTQYF. The CDR3 nucleotides are TGTGCCAGCAGCCGTAGGACTAGCGTAACCACAGATACGCAGTATTTT.

This sequence joins TRBV12-5 and TRBJ2-1; no firm D call. V gave up 4 bases and J gave up 6 bases, with 7 bases separating them. This CDR3 is built from 12 residues. Germline CDR1 is LGHNT and CDR2 is FRNRAP. The CDR3 is CASGWEFNEQFF. In DNA form, the CDR3 reads TGTGCTAGTGGTTGGGAATTCAATGAGCAGTTCTTC.